This T cell receptor beta chain was identified during a study of early T cells in non-severe SARS-CoV-2 infection. Each CDR3 protein gets one entry after TCRdb re-called the 5' RACE reads with MiXCR. This sample has about 110,000 distinct CDR3 sequences, with 12% found just once. Ten or more counts support this clonotype. V was cut by 5 bases and J by 3 bases, with 12 bases left in between. The CDR3 contains 14 residues. Germline lookup yields CDR1 MNHEY and CDR2 SMNVEV (reference sequence). The clonotype comes from an adult who was a healthcare worker with PCR-confirmed SARS-CoV-2 infection or an uninfected control (not recorded which). What was sequenced was whole blood. V gene TRBV27 combines with J gene TRBJ2-3; D remains unclear. The CDR3 DNA reads TGTGCCAGCAGTCCTCCGAAGAAGACAGATACGCAGTATTTT. This translates into CASSPPKKTDTQYF.